The 27 T cell receptor beta chains below all came from one sample that was sequenced in a study of T cells in Graves' hyperthyroidism and ophthalmopathy. Amplification of TCR beta CDR3 regions used RNA as the template. During a first-round RT-PCR of the TCR CDR3, the HTBI primer set was used. From the multiplex PCR reads, TCRdb called clonotypes with MiXCR, one entry per CDR3 protein. The sample carries some 760,000 distinct CDR3 sequences, approximately 14% recorded once. The source material was blood. The receptors stem from a young woman with Graves' hyperthyroidism.

This clonotype occurred many times. The chain combines TRBV28 with TRBJ2-2, with 11 bases matching TRBD2. V lost 5 bases and J lost 4; bases outside the gene matches: 6. CDR3 length: 16 amino acids. The germline V gene has CDR1 MDHEN and CDR2 SYDVKM. The CDR3 sequence: CASSPRTSGLTGELFF. The CDR3 DNA reads as TGTGCCAGCAGTCCCAGGACTAGCGGGCTCACCGGGGAGCTGTTTTTT.

This clonotype was detected many times. J is TRBJ2-3 and V is TRBV30, with D possibly being TRBD2 (6 bases). Trimming left V 2 bases short and J 4 bases short, with 10 bases between. CDR1 is GTSNPN, CDR2 SVGIG, per germline (reference sequence). CDR3 size: 13 residues. The CDR3 nucleotides are TGTGCCTGGAGTAATAGACTAGCAGATACGCAGTATTTT. It codes for CAWSNRLADTQYF.

A few counts support this clonotype. The junction departs from the called germline gene at one end, perhaps through a read error. The CDR3 loop reads CSSSFGYEQYF. The CDR3 nucleotides read TGTTCCAGCAGTTTTGGCTACGAGCAGTACTTC. V is TRBV28 and J is TRBJ2-7; no clear D. The CDR3 loop spans 11 amino acids. Germline CDR1 reads MDHEN; CDR2 reads SYDVKM. Combining the CDR3 with reference TRBV28 and TRBJ2-7 gives the whole variable domain DVKVTQSSRYLVKRTGEKVFLECVQDMDHENMFWYRQDPGLGLRLIYFSYDVKMKEKGDIPEGYSVSREKKERFSLILESASTNQTSMYLCSSSFGYEQYFGPGTRLTVT.

There are many counts of this clonotype. This sequence joins TRBV5-5 and TRBJ2-1; a possible D gene is TRBD1 (6 bases). Germline V gene sequence: CDR1 SGHKS, CDR2 YYEKEE (reference sequence). Trimming removed 10 bases at V and 5 bases at J, with 16 bases between. This CDR3 has 13 residues. The CDR3: CAAGDITDNEQFF. The DNA for the CDR3 is TGTGCCGCAGGGGATATCACCGACAATGAGCAGTTCTTC.

This clonotype has a count of ten or more. V usage is TRBV2 and J usage is TRBJ2-7; D perhaps matches TRBD2 (6 bases). V lost 7 bases and J lost 2, with 15 bases in between. This CDR3 has 14 residues. CDR1 and CDR2 (germline): SNHLY, FYNNEI. In nucleotides, the CDR3 is TGTGCCAGCAAGACCATTTGGGGGGCCTACGAGCAGTACTTC. Amino acids: CASKTIWGAYEQYF. Supplemented by reference TRBV2 and TRBJ2-7, the full variable domain reads EPEVTQTPSHQVTQMGQEVILRCVPISNHLYFYWYRQILGQKVEFLVSFYNNEISEKSEIFDDQFSVERPDGSNFTLKIRSTKLEDSAMYFCASKTIWGAYEQYFGPGTRLTVT.

This clonotype has more than one count but fewer than ten. V is TRBV30 and J is TRBJ2-7, with TRBD2 matching 13 bases. The ends lost 8 bases at V and 6 bases at J; junction bases unmatched: 7. The CDR3 totals 13 residues. Germline CDR1 reads GTSNPN; CDR2 reads SVGIG (reference sequence). In DNA, the CDR3 is TGTGCCCGAACTAGCGGGAGGGATCTCGAGCAGTACTTC. Translated: CARTSGRDLEQYF. Full variable domain (rest looked up from reference TRBV30 and TRBJ2-7): SQTIHQWPATLVQPVGSPLSLECTVEGTSNPNLYWYRQAAGRGLQLLFYSVGIGQISSEVPQNLSASRPQDRQFILSSKKLLLSDSGFYLCARTSGRDLEQYFGPGTRLTVT.

This clonotype was recorded many times. V and J are TRBV28 and TRBJ2-1; 10 nucleotides match TRBD2. Germline V gives CDR1 MDHEN, CDR2 SYDVKM. The ends lost 8 bases at V and 8 bases at J; junction bases unmatched: 12. This CDR3 has 15 residues. The CDR3, as DNA: TGTGCCAGCGGTCGGGCTAGCGGGAGTATGGATGAGCAGTTCTTC. Protein product: CASGRASGSMDEQFF.

The chain couples TRBV5-4 to TRBJ1-2; the match to TRBD1 covers 7 bases. From germline, CDR1 is SGHNT and CDR2 YYREEE (reference sequence). Trimming took 4 bases from V and 6 from J; bases not matched to a gene: 6. CDR3 length: 13 amino acids. CDR3 coding DNA: TGTGCCAGCAGCCCCCAGGGGGTCGATGGCTACACCTTC. Translated, it gives CASSPQGVDGYTF.

On this clonotype itself: A much larger clone lies one base from this, so it may be a read error. The V and J genes are TRBV7-9 and TRBJ2-7, with TRBD2 identical over 9 bases. This CDR3 spans 15 amino acids. Germline loops: CDR1 SEHNR, CDR2 FQNEAQ (reference sequence). V dropped 5 bases and J dropped 0; count of bases not matched to a gene: 5. CDR3: CASSTLAGSSYEQYF. CDR3 DNA sequence: TGTGCCAGCAGCACCCTAGCGGGAAGCTCCTACGAGCAGTACTTC.

This clonotype showed up many times. The gene calls are TRBV28 and TRBJ2-7; the match to TRBD2 covers 8 bases. The V and J ends lost 7 bases and 4 bases, in that order; junction bases with no gene match: 9. Germline V gene lookup returns CDR1 MDHEN and CDR2 SYDVKM. This CDR3 region has 14 residues. DNA for the CDR3: TGTGCCAGCATTGAAGCGGGAGTAACGTACGAGCAGTACTTC. This gives the protein CASIEAGVTYEQYF.

This clonotype was seen a handful of times. The chain joins TRBV9 to TRBJ2-4; possible D gene TRBD1, 5 bases. Trimming stripped 4 bases from V and 5 bases from J, with 19 bases between. The germline CDR1 and CDR2 sequences are SGDLS and YYNGEE. The CDR3 extends over 16 amino acids. The CDR3 DNA follows: TGTGCCAGCAGCCATTTGGTCAGGACAAAGGAAAACATTCAGTACTTC. Translated: CASSHLVRTKENIQYF.

Comments on this clonotype: A much larger clone differs by one base, so this may be a read error. The V gene is TRBV2, the J gene TRBJ1-2; D not certain. This CDR3 has 14 residues. CDR1 and CDR2 from the germline V gene are SNHLY and FYNNEI. The V end lost 4 bases, the J end lost 4 bases, and 13 bases lay between the germline ends. The CDR3 protein is CASSVVNRPYGYTF. CDR3 in DNA: TGTGCCAGCAGTGTGGTTAACAGACCCTATGGCTACACCTTC.

V gene TRBV7-8 combines with J gene TRBJ2-1; D uncertain. This CDR3 has 15 amino acids. V was shortened by 1 base and J by 6 bases, with 13 bases between the two germline ends. Germline CDR1 reads SGHVS; CDR2 reads FQNEAQ. The CDR3, as DNA: TGTGCCAGCAGCTTAGTTTCTCCTTCCCGCAATGAGCAGTTCTTC. As protein: CASSLVSPSRNEQFF. Using reference TRBV7-8 and TRBJ2-1 for the parts outside the CDR3, the full variable domain is GAGVSQSPRYKVAKRGQDVALRCDPISGHVSLFWYQQALGQGPEFLTYFQNEAQLDKSGLPSDRFFAERPEGSVSTLKIQRTQQEDSAVYLCASSLVSPSRNEQFFGPGTRLTVL.

This clonotype was seen only a few times. The V and J genes are TRBV5-1 and TRBJ2-2; 7 positions agree with TRBD1. The germline V gene has CDR1 SGHRS and CDR2 YFSETQ. This CDR3 has 16 residues. V was clipped by 4 bases and J by 6 bases; unmatched bases: 12. The CDR3: CASSLAPGTAAGELFF. The CDR3, as DNA: TGCGCCAGCAGCCTTGCGCCCGGGACAGCCGCCGGGGAGCTGTTTTTT.

The chain couples TRBV7-2 to TRBJ1-3, with D hard to call. The CDR3 contains 15 residues. Germline V lookup: CDR1 SGHTA, CDR2 FQGNSA. V lost 3 bases and J lost 0, with 9 bases in between. The CDR3 is CASSLSDRSGNTIYF. CDR3 in DNA: TGTGCCAGCAGCTTGAGCGACCGCTCTGGAAACACCATATATTTT.

The sample holds many counts of this clonotype. The chain employs TRBV7-6 and TRBJ1-1; D may be TRBD1 (5 bases). This CDR3 is built from 15 residues. Germline CDR1 SGHVS, CDR2 FNYEAQ. Trimming took 0 bases from V and 4 from J, leaving 12 bases between them. The CDR3 coding sequence is TGTGCCAGCAGCTTAGCAGGCGGGGCGGCCACTGAAGCTTTCTTT. Translation: CASSLAGGAATEAFF.

This clonotype was counted between two and nine times. The chain joins TRBV13 to TRBJ2-1; D possibly corresponds to TRBD2 (6 bases). CDR1 PRHDT and CDR2 FYEKMQ come from the germline V gene (reference sequence). The CDR3 is 12 residues long. Trimming stripped 5 bases from V and 7 bases from J, with 9 bases between. The CDR3 loop is CASSQTSNEQFF. DNA for the CDR3: TGTGCCAGCAGCCAGACTAGTAATGAGCAGTTCTTC.

A few counts support this clonotype. This chain links TRBV7-8 with TRBJ2-5, with TRBD1 matching 7 bases. The germline V gene encodes CDR1 SGHVS and CDR2 FQNEAQ. Unmatched junction bases numbered 12, after V lost 5 bases and J lost 6 bases. CDR3 length equals 15 residues. The CDR3 region has the DNA TGTGCCAGCAGCCAGACCTACAGGGGATTAAAGACCCAGTACTTC. Amino acids: CASSQTYRGLKTQYF.

This clonotype was observed a handful of times. This chain links TRBV15 with TRBJ1-5; D remains unclear. The V end was cut by 0 bases, the J end by 4 bases, with 7 bases between. This CDR3 spans 14 amino acids. Germline CDR1 reads LNHNV; CDR2 reads YYDKDF (reference sequence). The CDR3 protein is CATSREKGNQPQHF. The DNA for the CDR3 is TGTGCCACCAGCAGAGAGAAAGGTAATCAGCCCCAGCATTTT.

Concerning this clonotype: A clone one base away is much larger, so this may be a read error. The V call is TRBV4-2, the J call TRBJ2-3; D unresolved. Germline CDR1 is LGHNA and CDR2 is YNFKEQ. V lost 5 bases and J lost 0, with 9 bases in between. The CDR3 runs 14 residues. CDR3 sequence reads: CASSARLSTDTQYF. DNA of the CDR3: TGTGCCAGCAGCGCCCGACTGAGCACAGATACGCAGTATTTT.

There are many counts of this clonotype. This chain connects TRBV10-3 to TRBJ1-1; D gene ambiguous. The CDR3 is made up of 16 amino acids. The V end lost 0 bases, the J end lost 0 bases, and 11 bases lay between the germline ends. Germline assignment: CDR1 ENHRY and CDR2 SYGVKD. CDR3 nucleotides: TGTGCCATCAGTGAGTCGAAGGCCAGCCTGAACACTGAAGCTTTCTTT. Encoded protein: CAISESKASLNTEAFF.

In this sample, this clonotype turned up many times. The gene calls are TRBV28 and TRBJ2-5, with a tentative D call TRBD1 (5 bases). The CDR3 extends over 15 amino acids. Germline V lookup: CDR1 MDHEN, CDR2 SYDVKM. Trimming removed 5 bases at V and 5 bases at J, with 18 bases between. CDR3 protein: CASSRLRASSETQYF. The CDR3 nucleotides read TGTGCCAGCAGTCGCCTCAGGGCCTCTTCGGAGACCCAGTACTTC.

CDR3 sequence (DNA): TGTGCCAGCAGCCGCCGGACAGTAAATAATTCACCCCTCCACTTT. This gives the protein CASSRRTVNNSPLHF. J is TRBJ1-6 and V is TRBV5-5, with D maybe TRBD1 (6 bases). Trimming stripped 4 bases from V and 5 bases from J, with 13 bases between. CDR3 length: 15 amino acids. Germline CDR1 SGHKS, CDR2 YYEKEE (reference sequence).

This clonotype was seen only a few times. The chain uses TRBV24-1 and TRBJ2-5, with D unresolved. The germline V gene encodes CDR1 KGHDR and CDR2 SFDVKD. V shed 1 base and J shed 3 bases, with 5 bases lying between them. The CDR3 runs to 13 residues. The CDR3 coding sequence is TGTGCCACCAGTGATTTTCCTGAAGAGACCCAGTACTTC. Protein sequence: CATSDFPEETQYF.

This clonotype showed up many times. This chain uses TRBV19 with TRBJ2-1; D ambiguous. The CDR3 is made up of 15 amino acids. Trimming removed 1 base from V and 1 base from J, with 8 bases in between. Germline lookup yields CDR1 LNHDA and CDR2 SQIVND (reference sequence). CDR3: CASSIGARSYNEQFF. The CDR3 coding sequence is TGTGCCAGTAGTATAGGGGCACGGTCCTACAATGAGCAGTTCTTC.

This clonotype was picked up many times. The gene calls are TRBV11-3 and TRBJ2-1; weak D call: TRBD2 (6 bases). Trimming took 5 bases from V and 7 from J, leaving 12 bases between them. The CDR3 runs 13 residues. Germline lookup yields CDR1 SGHNT and CDR2 YENEEA. Written as DNA, the CDR3 is TGTGCCAGCAGCCGGGACTCTGTAAATGAGCAGTTCTTC. Its translation: CASSRDSVNEQFF.

This clonotype has ten or more counts. The chain joins TRBV6-2 or TRBV6-3 to TRBJ2-3; 9 bases align to TRBD2. From germline, CDR1 is MNHEY and CDR2 SVGEGT. Losses at the gene ends were 6 bases for V and 4 bases for J; bases not matched to a gene: 8. This CDR3 has 15 amino acids. The CDR3 sequence is CASSSSGRTADTQYF. The CDR3 nucleotides are TGTGCCAGCAGCTCAAGCGGGAGGACGGCAGATACGCAGTATTTT.